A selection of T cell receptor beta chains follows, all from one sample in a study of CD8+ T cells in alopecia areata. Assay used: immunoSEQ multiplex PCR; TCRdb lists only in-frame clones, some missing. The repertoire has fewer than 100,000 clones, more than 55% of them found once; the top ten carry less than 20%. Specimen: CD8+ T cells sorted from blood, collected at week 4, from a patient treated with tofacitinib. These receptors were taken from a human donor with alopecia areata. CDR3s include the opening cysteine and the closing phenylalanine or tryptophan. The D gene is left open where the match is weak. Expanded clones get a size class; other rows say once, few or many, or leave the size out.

cdr3_nt: TGTGCCAGCAGCTTAGCCGGTGGAACCGGGGAGCTGTTTTTT; cdr3_aa: CASSLAGGTGELFF; d_call: NA; j_call: TRBJ2-2; clone_size: NA; v_call: TRBV7-9
cdr3_nt: TGTGCCAGCAGTCCCGGGACATCCTACAATGAGCAGTTCTTC; cdr3_aa: CASSPGTSYNEQFF; d_call: NA; j_call: TRBJ2-1; clone_size: NA; v_call: TRBV27
cdr3_nt: TGTGCCAGCAGTTACCGGGGGCTCGGCACTGAAGCTTTCTTT; cdr3_aa: CASSYRGLGTEAFF; d_call: NA; j_call: TRBJ1-1; clone_size: NA; v_call: TRBV27
cdr3_nt: TGCGCCAGCAGCCAAGACCGGGACGGACTACGGGAGCAGTACTTC; cdr3_aa: CASSQDRDGLREQYF; d_call: NA; j_call: TRBJ2-7; clone_size: NA; v_call: TRBV4-3
cdr3_nt: TGTGCCAGCAGCTCGCGGGAGGGGAGAATACACAATGAGCAGTTCTTC; cdr3_aa: CASSSREGRIHNEQFF; d_call: TRBD2; j_call: TRBJ2-1; clone_size: many; v_call: TRBV7-2
cdr3_nt: TGCAGCGTTGAATCTCGGAAGAGCATGGGCACTGAAGCTTTCTTT; cdr3_aa: CSVESRKSMGTEAFF; d_call: NA; j_call: TRBJ1-1; clone_size: few; v_call: TRBV29-1
cdr3_nt: TGTGCCAGCAGCCGGTCGGGTTCCTACGAGCAGTACTTC; cdr3_aa: CASSRSGSYEQYF; d_call: NA; j_call: TRBJ2-7; clone_size: few; v_call: TRBV5-6
cdr3_nt: TGCGCCAGCAGTCAACCTTCTGGGGCATCAACTAATGAAAAACTGTTTTTT; cdr3_aa: CASSQPSGASTNEKLFF; d_call: NA; j_call: TRBJ1-4; clone_size: NA; v_call: TRBV23-1
cdr3_nt: TGTGCCAGCAGTGAGGACGGGGGCACCGGGGAGCTGTTTTTT; cdr3_aa: CASSEDGGTGELFF; d_call: NA; j_call: TRBJ2-2; clone_size: NA; v_call: TRBV2
cdr3_nt: TGTGCCAGCAGCTTAGGTGTTAGCCCGTACCAAGAGACCCAGTACTTC; cdr3_aa: CASSLGVSPYQETQYF; d_call: NA; j_call: TRBJ2-5; clone_size: once; v_call: TRBV7-2
cdr3_nt: TGTGCCAGCACCCCGAACAGGGTGTCACTCGATGGCTACACCTTC; cdr3_aa: CASTPNRVSLDGYTF; d_call: NA; j_call: TRBJ1-2; clone_size: NA; v_call: TRBV28
cdr3_nt: TGTGCCAGCAGCGATCTCGGACAGGCCTCTCTGTTACCCGGGGAGCTGTTTTTT; cdr3_aa: CASSDLGQASLLPGELFF; d_call: TRBD1; j_call: TRBJ2-2; clone_size: NA; v_call: TRBV7-2
cdr3_nt: TGTGCCAGCAGCCAAGAACTAACTAGCGGGGGTTTCTACGAGCAGTACTTC; cdr3_aa: CASSQELTSGGFYEQYF; d_call: TRBD2; j_call: TRBJ2-7; clone_size: NA; v_call: TRBV4-2
cdr3_nt: TGTGCCAGCAGCTCCCTAGGCGGAGATTACAATGAGCAGTTCTTC; cdr3_aa: CASSSLGGDYNEQFF; d_call: NA; j_call: TRBJ2-1; clone_size: NA; v_call: TRBV7-9
cdr3_nt: TGTGCCAGCACTTCATACGGGTCCTACAATGAGCAGTTCTTC; cdr3_aa: CASTSYGSYNEQFF; d_call: NA; j_call: TRBJ2-1; clone_size: NA; v_call: TRBV5-4
cdr3_nt: TGTGCCAGCAGTTACTCTTCTCGCGCGGGACACCGGTTCTTC; cdr3_aa: CASSYSSRAGHRFF; d_call: NA; j_call: TRBJ2-1; clone_size: NA; v_call: TRBV6-5
cdr3_nt: TGTGCCAGCAGCAATGACAGGGAAAGGGCCTACGAGCAGTACTTC; cdr3_aa: CASSNDRERAYEQYF; d_call: TRBD1; j_call: TRBJ2-7; clone_size: once; v_call: TRBV5-6
cdr3_nt: TGTGTACAGGGACCAAACACCGGGGAGCTGTTTTTT; cdr3_aa: CVQGPNTGELFF; d_call: NA; j_call: TRBJ2-2; clone_size: few; v_call: TRBV7-9
cdr3_nt: TGCGCCAGCAGCCAAGACAACACAGATACGCAGTATTTT; cdr3_aa: CASSQDNTDTQYF; d_call: NA; j_call: TRBJ2-3; clone_size: NA; v_call: TRBV4-1
cdr3_nt: TGTGCCTGGTCGGGCGCGACCAACGAGCAGTACTTC; cdr3_aa: CAWSGATNEQYF; d_call: NA; j_call: TRBJ2-7; clone_size: NA; v_call: TRBV30
cdr3_nt: TGCGCCAGCAGCTTGGCAGGGGGCTTCACTGAAGCTTTCTTT; cdr3_aa: CASSLAGGFTEAFF; d_call: TRBD1; j_call: TRBJ1-1; clone_size: NA; v_call: TRBV5-1
cdr3_nt: TGTGCCAGCAGCGAGGCCAGCGAGCAGTACTTC; cdr3_aa: CASSEASEQYF; d_call: NA; j_call: TRBJ2-7; clone_size: few; v_call: TRBV7-9
cdr3_nt: TGTGCCAGCAGCTTGGAGGCTCGGGAGACCCAGTACTTC; cdr3_aa: CASSLEARETQYF; d_call: NA; j_call: TRBJ2-5; clone_size: NA; v_call: TRBV5-6
cdr3_nt: TGCGCCAGCAGCTCGGAACAGGGGACAAACTATGGCTACACCTTC; cdr3_aa: CASSSEQGTNYGYTF; d_call: TRBD1; j_call: TRBJ1-2; clone_size: NA; v_call: TRBV5-1
cdr3_nt: TGTGCCAGCAGCCCTTTGACACGCACAGATACGCAGTATTTT; cdr3_aa: CASSPLTRTDTQYF; d_call: NA; j_call: TRBJ2-3; clone_size: NA; v_call: TRBV7-3
cdr3_nt: TGTGCCAGCAGCTCGGGACAGGGTCCCGGGGAGCTGTTTTTT; cdr3_aa: CASSSGQGPGELFF; d_call: TRBD1; j_call: TRBJ2-2; clone_size: NA; v_call: TRBV7-3
cdr3_nt: TGCGCCAGCAGTGATGGGGGCATGAACACTGAAGCTTTCTTT; cdr3_aa: CASSDGGMNTEAFF; d_call: NA; j_call: TRBJ1-1; clone_size: NA; v_call: TRBV5-1
cdr3_nt: TGCAGTGCTAGATCAGCGGGGACCCTCTACTTC; cdr3_aa: CSARSAGTLYF; d_call: TRBD2; j_call: TRBJ2-4; clone_size: NA; v_call: TRBV20-1
cdr3_nt: TGTGCCACCCACGACTTTGGGGACAATGAGCAGTTCTTC; cdr3_aa: CATHDFGDNEQFF; d_call: NA; j_call: TRBJ2-1; clone_size: NA; v_call: TRBV25-1
cdr3_nt: TGCGCCAGCAGCTTGACAGGACAGGGTACCTACGAGCAGTACTTC; cdr3_aa: CASSLTGQGTYEQYF; d_call: TRBD1; j_call: TRBJ2-7; clone_size: NA; v_call: TRBV5-1
cdr3_nt: TGCGCCAGCAGCCAAGACTCCGGGTGGCCTGAGCAGTTCTTC; cdr3_aa: CASSQDSGWPEQFF; d_call: NA; j_call: TRBJ2-1; clone_size: NA; v_call: TRBV4-3
cdr3_nt: TGCGCCAGCAGCCATAGAGCGGGGGCGGTCTACAATGAGCAGTTCTTC; cdr3_aa: CASSHRAGAVYNEQFF; d_call: TRBD2; j_call: TRBJ2-1; clone_size: NA; v_call: TRBV5-1
cdr3_nt: TGTGCCAGCAGTTCGTACGGCACTGAAGCTTTCTTT; cdr3_aa: CASSSYGTEAFF; d_call: NA; j_call: TRBJ1-1; clone_size: many; v_call: TRBV13
cdr3_nt: TGTGCCAGCAGTAGGACAGCCTTAGCCAAAAACATTCAGTACTTC; cdr3_aa: CASSRTALAKNIQYF; d_call: NA; j_call: TRBJ2-4; clone_size: NA; v_call: TRBV27
cdr3_nt: TGTGCCAGCCTAGGACAGGGGGCTTTCACAGATACGCAGTATTTT; cdr3_aa: CASLGQGAFTDTQYF; d_call: TRBD1; j_call: TRBJ2-3; clone_size: few; v_call: TRBV6-6
cdr3_nt: TGTGCCAGCAGCTTAGAGTTGGGGTTCAATGAGCAGTTCTTC; cdr3_aa: CASSLELGFNEQFF; d_call: NA; j_call: TRBJ2-1; clone_size: few; v_call: TRBV7-9
cdr3_nt: TGTGCCAGCAGCGTAGGTTTAGCGGGGCAGTGGGAGACCCAGTACTTC; cdr3_aa: CASSVGLAGQWETQYF; d_call: TRBD2; j_call: TRBJ2-5; clone_size: NA; v_call: TRBV9
cdr3_nt: TGTGCCAGCAGTTTTGGCGTGTCGCAAGAGACCCAGTACTTC; cdr3_aa: CASSFGVSQETQYF; d_call: NA; j_call: TRBJ2-5; clone_size: NA; v_call: TRBV27
cdr3_nt: TGCGCCAGCAGCTTACTACATGGACTAGCGGGGGGCCAAGAGACCCAGTACTTC; cdr3_aa: CASSLLHGLAGGQETQYF; d_call: TRBD2; j_call: TRBJ2-5; clone_size: NA; v_call: TRBV5-1
cdr3_nt: TGTGCCAGCAGCTTGGGTTGGAGCGGGGGCCCTAAGGAGCAGTACTTC; cdr3_aa: CASSLGWSGGPKEQYF; d_call: TRBD2; j_call: TRBJ2-7; clone_size: NA; v_call: TRBV11-1
cdr3_nt: TGTGCCAGCTTCTATGGAGGACTAGCGGGAAAAAATGAGCAGTTCTTC; cdr3_aa: CASFYGGLAGKNEQFF; d_call: TRBD2; j_call: TRBJ2-1; clone_size: once; v_call: TRBV2
cdr3_nt: TGTGCCAGCAGCGACCCTGTTAGATTAAGCGAGCAGTACTTC; cdr3_aa: CASSDPVRLSEQYF; d_call: NA; j_call: TRBJ2-7; clone_size: NA; v_call: TRBV7-8
cdr3_nt: TGTGCCAGCAGTGAATACGGGGGAGGAGAGACCCAGTACTTC; cdr3_aa: CASSEYGGGETQYF; d_call: NA; j_call: TRBJ2-5; clone_size: NA; v_call: TRBV25-1
cdr3_nt: TGTGCCAGCAGTTATGTGGCAGGGGGGAACAACTATGGCTACACCTTC; cdr3_aa: CASSYVAGGNNYGYTF; d_call: TRBD1; j_call: TRBJ1-2; clone_size: NA; v_call: TRBV6-5
cdr3_nt: TGTGCCAGCAGGAGGGGGGATTCACCCCTCCACTTT; cdr3_aa: CASRRGDSPLHF; d_call: NA; j_call: TRBJ1-6; clone_size: once; v_call: TRBV9
cdr3_nt: TGTGCCAGCAGCGCGAGGGGCGGGGAGACCACAGATACGCAGTATTTT; cdr3_aa: CASSARGGETTDTQYF; d_call: NA; j_call: TRBJ2-3; clone_size: few; v_call: TRBV9
cdr3_nt: TGTGCCAGCAGCTTAGAGAACCGGGGGCCTGGTGGCAATCAGCCCCAGCATTTT; cdr3_aa: CASSLENRGPGGNQPQHF; d_call: NA; j_call: TRBJ1-5; clone_size: once; v_call: TRBV7-2
cdr3_nt: TGTGCCAGCAGTGGGCTACTAGCGGACTACAATGAGCAGTTCTTC; cdr3_aa: CASSGLLADYNEQFF; d_call: TRBD2; j_call: TRBJ2-1; clone_size: NA; v_call: TRBV2
cdr3_nt: TGTGCCAGCAGCGGAGACAGGGGCCTTAGGGAGCAGTACTTC; cdr3_aa: CASSGDRGLREQYF; d_call: TRBD1; j_call: TRBJ2-7; clone_size: NA; v_call: TRBV9
cdr3_nt: TGTGCCAGCAGCCAGGACAGGGGCACCGGGGAGCTGTTTTTT; cdr3_aa: CASSQDRGTGELFF; d_call: TRBD1; j_call: TRBJ2-2; clone_size: NA; v_call: TRBV14
cdr3_nt: TGCGCCAGCAGCCATGGGACAGGGGGGGAAATGAACACTGAAGCTTTCTTT; cdr3_aa: CASSHGTGGEMNTEAFF; d_call: TRBD1; j_call: TRBJ1-1; clone_size: NA; v_call: TRBV4-1
cdr3_nt: TGTGCCAGCAGTGTGCCGGGACCGGTCGGGACTAATGAAAAACTGTTTTTT; cdr3_aa: CASSVPGPVGTNEKLFF; d_call: NA; j_call: TRBJ1-4; clone_size: NA; v_call: TRBV25-1
cdr3_nt: TGCGCCAGCAGCCCGCTCCGGGGAAATCAGCCCCAGCATTTT; cdr3_aa: CASSPLRGNQPQHF; d_call: NA; j_call: TRBJ1-5; clone_size: few; v_call: TRBV4-1
cdr3_nt: TGTGCCAGCAGCTTTTCCGGACAGGGCCTAGGAGGCTACACCTTC; cdr3_aa: CASSFSGQGLGGYTF; d_call: TRBD1; j_call: TRBJ1-2; clone_size: NA; v_call: TRBV7-2
cdr3_nt: TGTGCCAGCACCCAAATTGGGGTAACGCAGTATTTT; cdr3_aa: CASTQIGVTQYF; d_call: NA; j_call: TRBJ2-3; clone_size: NA; v_call: TRBV7-2
cdr3_nt: TGTGCCAGCAGCTACGGACGGTTGAACACTGAAGCTTTCTTT; cdr3_aa: CASSYGRLNTEAFF; d_call: NA; j_call: TRBJ1-1; clone_size: NA; v_call: TRBV5-5
cdr3_nt: TGCGCCAGCAGCCAAGAGGAGGGACTAGCGTCGAATGAGCAGTTCTTC; cdr3_aa: CASSQEEGLASNEQFF; d_call: TRBD2; j_call: TRBJ2-1; clone_size: few; v_call: TRBV4-1
cdr3_nt: TGTGCCAGCAGCTTGGTTAGCGGGGTTCCGGATACGCAGTATTTT; cdr3_aa: CASSLVSGVPDTQYF; d_call: TRBD2; j_call: TRBJ2-3; clone_size: NA; v_call: TRBV5-4
cdr3_nt: TGTGCCAGCAGCTTAGTAGGGCACTACGAGCAGTACTTC; cdr3_aa: CASSLVGHYEQYF; d_call: NA; j_call: TRBJ2-7; clone_size: NA; v_call: TRBV7-9